Only a few counts were recorded for the clone carrying this T cell receptor beta chain. Its antigen is undetermined. These data come from a study of response to subunit inactivated influenza vaccine. Findings and caveats of the study: The authors offered the suggestion that each seasonal influenza vaccination recruits few new T cells.

MiXCR was run by TCRdb on the RT-PCR reads, yielding one entry per CDR3 protein. In the table there are more than 700,000 distinct CDR3 sequences, 21% of which are singletons. Germline V CDR1 and CDR2: MGHDK, SYGVNS. V lost 4 bases to trimming and J lost 0 bases, with 13 bases between them. CDR3 length equals 17 residues. The clonotype comes from a man between 50 and 59 years old who received an inactivated influenza vaccine. Here the sequenced sample was PBMCs from blood, taken more than 4 days after vaccination. The chain has TRBV25-1 and TRBJ1-6, with no clear D. CDR3 sequence (DNA): TGTGCCAGCAGTGGACCGGGCCTGAGCTCCTATAATTCACCCCTCCACTTT. Translating it yields CASSGPGLSSYNSPLHF.